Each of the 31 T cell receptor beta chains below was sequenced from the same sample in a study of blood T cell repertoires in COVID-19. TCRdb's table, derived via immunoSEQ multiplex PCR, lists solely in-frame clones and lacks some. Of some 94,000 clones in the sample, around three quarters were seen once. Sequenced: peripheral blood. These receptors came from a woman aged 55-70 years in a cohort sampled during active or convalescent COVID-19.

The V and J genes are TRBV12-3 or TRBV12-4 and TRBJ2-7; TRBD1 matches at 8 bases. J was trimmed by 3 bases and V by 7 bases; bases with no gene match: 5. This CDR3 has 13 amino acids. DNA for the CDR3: TGTGCCAGCAAAACAGGGGGAAGCTACGAGCAGTACTTC. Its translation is CASKTGGSYEQYF.

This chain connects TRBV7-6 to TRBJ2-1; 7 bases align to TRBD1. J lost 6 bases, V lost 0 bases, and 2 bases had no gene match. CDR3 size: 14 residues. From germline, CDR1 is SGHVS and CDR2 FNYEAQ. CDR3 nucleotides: TGTGCCAGCAGCTTAGCGCCAGGGGGCAATGAGCAGTTCTTC. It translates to CASSLAPGGNEQFF.

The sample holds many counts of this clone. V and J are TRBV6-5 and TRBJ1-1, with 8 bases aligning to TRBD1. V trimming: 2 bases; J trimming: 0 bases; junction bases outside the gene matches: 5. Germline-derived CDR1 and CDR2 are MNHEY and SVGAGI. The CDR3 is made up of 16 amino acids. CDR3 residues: CASSYTRTGMNTEAFF. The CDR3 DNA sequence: TGTGCCAGCAGTTACACACGGACAGGGATGAACACTGAAGCTTTCTTT.

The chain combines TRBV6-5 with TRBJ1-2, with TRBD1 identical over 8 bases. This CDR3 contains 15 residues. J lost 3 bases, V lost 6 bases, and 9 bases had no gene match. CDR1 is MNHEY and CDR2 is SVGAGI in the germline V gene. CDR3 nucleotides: TGTGCCAGCAGGACCCTACCGACAGGGGACTATGGCTACACCTTC. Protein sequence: CASRTLPTGDYGYTF.

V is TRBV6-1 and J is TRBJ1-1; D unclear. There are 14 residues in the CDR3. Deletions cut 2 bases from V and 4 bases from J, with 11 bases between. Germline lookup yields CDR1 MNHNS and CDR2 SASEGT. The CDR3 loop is CASSEMRVSTEAFF. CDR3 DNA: TGTGCCAGCAGTGAAATGAGAGTATCCACTGAAGCTTTCTTT.

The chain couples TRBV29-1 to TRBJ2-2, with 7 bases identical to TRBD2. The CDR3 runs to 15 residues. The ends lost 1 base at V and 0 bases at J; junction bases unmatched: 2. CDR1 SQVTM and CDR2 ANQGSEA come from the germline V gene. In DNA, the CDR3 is TGCAGCGTTGAAGCAGCGGGGACGAACACCGGGGAGCTGTTTTTT. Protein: CSVEAAGTNTGELFF.

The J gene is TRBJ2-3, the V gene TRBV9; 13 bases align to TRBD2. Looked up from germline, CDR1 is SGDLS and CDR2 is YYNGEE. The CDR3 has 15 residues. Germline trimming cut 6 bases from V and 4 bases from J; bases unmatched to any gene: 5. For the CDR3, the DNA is TGTGCCAGCACCACTAGCGGGGGGGGTTCAGATACGCAGTATTTT. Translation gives CASTTSGGGSDTQYF. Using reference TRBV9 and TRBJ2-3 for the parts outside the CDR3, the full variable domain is DSGVTQTPKHLITATGQRVTLRCSPRSGDLSVYWYQQSLDQGLQFLIQYYNGEERAKGNILERFSAQQFPDLHSELNLSSLELGDSALYFCASTTSGGGSDTQYFGPGTRLTVL.

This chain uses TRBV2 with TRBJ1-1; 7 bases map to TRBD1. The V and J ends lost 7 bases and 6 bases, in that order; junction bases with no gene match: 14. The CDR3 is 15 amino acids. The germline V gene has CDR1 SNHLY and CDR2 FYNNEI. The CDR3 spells CASIATPTGIAEAFF. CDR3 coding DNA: TGTGCCAGCATAGCAACCCCGACAGGGATCGCTGAAGCTTTCTTT. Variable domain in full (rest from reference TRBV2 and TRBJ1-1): EPEVTQTPSHQVTQMGQEVILRCVPISNHLYFYWYRQILGQKVEFLVSFYNNEISEKSEIFDDQFSVERPDGSNFTLKIRSTKLEDSAMYFCASIATPTGIAEAFFGQGTRLTVV.

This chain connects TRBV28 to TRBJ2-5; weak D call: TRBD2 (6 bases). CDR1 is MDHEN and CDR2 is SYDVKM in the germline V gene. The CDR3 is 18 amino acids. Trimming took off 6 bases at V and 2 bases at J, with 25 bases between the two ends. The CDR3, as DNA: TGTGCCAGCAGGCCAGGTGAGGTGACTAGGAGGGGACAAGAGACCCAGTACTTC. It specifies CASRPGEVTRRGQETQYF.

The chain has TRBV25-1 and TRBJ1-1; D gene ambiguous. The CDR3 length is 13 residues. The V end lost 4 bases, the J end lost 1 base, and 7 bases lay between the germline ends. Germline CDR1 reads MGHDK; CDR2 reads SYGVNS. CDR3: CASSARQNTEAFF. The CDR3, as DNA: TGTGCCAGCAGTGCCAGACAGAACACTGAAGCTTTCTTT.

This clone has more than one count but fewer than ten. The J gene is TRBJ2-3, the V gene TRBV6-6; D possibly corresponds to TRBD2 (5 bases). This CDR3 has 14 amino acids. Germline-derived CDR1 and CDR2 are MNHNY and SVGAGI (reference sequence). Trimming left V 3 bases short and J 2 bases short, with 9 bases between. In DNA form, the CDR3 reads TGTGCCAGCAGTTATCAAGCGGTCACAGATACGCAGTATTTT. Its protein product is CASSYQAVTDTQYF.

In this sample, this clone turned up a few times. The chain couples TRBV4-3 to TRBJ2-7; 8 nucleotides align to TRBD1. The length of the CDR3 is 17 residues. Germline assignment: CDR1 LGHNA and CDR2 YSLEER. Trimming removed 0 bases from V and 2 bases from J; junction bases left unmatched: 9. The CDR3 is CASSQDTVDRVPYEQYF. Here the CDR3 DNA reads TGCGCCAGCAGCCAAGATACAGTGGACAGGGTACCCTACGAGCAGTACTTC.

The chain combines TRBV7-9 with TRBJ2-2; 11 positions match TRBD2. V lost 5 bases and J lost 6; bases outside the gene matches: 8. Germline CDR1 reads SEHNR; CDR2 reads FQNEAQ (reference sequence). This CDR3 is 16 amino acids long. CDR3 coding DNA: TGTGCCAGCAGCACCTCCGGACTAGCGGGCCCCGGGGAGCTGTTTTTT. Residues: CASSTSGLAGPGELFF.

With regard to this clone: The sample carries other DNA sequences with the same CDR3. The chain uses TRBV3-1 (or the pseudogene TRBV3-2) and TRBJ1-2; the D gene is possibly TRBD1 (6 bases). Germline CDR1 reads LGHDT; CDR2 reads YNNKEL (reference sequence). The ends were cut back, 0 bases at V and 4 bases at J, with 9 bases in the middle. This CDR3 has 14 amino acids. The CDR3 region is CASSQDLQGYGYTF. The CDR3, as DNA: TGTGCCAGCAGCCAAGATCTACAGGGCTATGGCTACACCTTC.

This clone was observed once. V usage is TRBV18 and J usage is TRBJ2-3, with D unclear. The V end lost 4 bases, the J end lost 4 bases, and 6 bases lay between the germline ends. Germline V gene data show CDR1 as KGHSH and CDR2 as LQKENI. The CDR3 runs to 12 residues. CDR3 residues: CASSLAADTQYF. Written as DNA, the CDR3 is TGTGCCAGCTCACTGGCGGCAGATACGCAGTATTTT.

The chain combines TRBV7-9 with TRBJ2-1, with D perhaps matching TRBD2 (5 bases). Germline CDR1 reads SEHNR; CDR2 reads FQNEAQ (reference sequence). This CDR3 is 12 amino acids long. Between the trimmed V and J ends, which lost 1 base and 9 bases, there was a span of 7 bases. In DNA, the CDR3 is TGTGCCAGCAGCTTAGTAGGGAGTGAGCAGTTCTTC. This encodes CASSLVGSEQFF.

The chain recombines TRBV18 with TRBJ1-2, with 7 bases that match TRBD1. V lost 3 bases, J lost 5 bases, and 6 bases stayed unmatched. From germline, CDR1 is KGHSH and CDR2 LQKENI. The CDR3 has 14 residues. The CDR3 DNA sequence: TGTGCCAGCTCACCTGGGACAGCCTTTTATGGCTACACCTTC. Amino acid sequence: CASSPGTAFYGYTF.

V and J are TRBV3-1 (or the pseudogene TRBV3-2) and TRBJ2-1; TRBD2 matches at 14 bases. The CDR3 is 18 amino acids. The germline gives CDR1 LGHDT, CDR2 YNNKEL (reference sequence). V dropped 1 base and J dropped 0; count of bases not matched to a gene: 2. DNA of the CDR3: TGTGCCAGCAGCCAAGGGACTAGCGGGAGGAGCTCCTACAATGAGCAGTTCTTC. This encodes CASSQGTSGRSSYNEQFF.

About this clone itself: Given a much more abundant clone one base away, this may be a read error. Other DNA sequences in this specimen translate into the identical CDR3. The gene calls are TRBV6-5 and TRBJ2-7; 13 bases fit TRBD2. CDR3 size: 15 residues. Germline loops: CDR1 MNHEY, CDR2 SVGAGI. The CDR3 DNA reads TGTGCCAGCAGGCCACTTGGACTAGCGGGGGCCGAGCAGTACTTT. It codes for CASRPLGLAGAEQYF.

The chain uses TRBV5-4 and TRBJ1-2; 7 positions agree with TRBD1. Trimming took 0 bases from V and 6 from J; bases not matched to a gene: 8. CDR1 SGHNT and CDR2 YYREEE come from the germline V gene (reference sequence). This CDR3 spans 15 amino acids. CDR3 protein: CASSLAWRGGNGYTF. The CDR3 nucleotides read TGTGCCAGCAGCTTGGCCTGGAGAGGGGGCAATGGCTACACCTTC.

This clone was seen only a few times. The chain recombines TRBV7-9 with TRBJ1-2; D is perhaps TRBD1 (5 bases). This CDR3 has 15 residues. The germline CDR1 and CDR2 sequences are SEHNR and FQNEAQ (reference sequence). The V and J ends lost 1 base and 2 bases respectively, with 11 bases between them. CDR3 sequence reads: CASSLERGTNYGYTF. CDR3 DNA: TGTGCCAGCAGCTTAGAGCGGGGGACGAACTATGGCTACACCTTC.

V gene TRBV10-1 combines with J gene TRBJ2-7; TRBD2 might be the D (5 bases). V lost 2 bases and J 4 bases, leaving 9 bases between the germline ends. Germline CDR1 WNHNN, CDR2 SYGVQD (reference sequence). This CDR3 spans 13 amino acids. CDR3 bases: TGCGCCAGCAGTGAGCTGGGAGATTACGAGCAGTACTTC. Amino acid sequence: CASSELGDYEQYF.

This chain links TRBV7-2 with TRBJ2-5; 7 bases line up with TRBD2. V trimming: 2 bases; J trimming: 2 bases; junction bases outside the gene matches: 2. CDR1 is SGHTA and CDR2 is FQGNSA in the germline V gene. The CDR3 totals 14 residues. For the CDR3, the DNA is TGTGCCAGCAGCTTATTGCGGGGGCAAGAGACCCAGTACTTC. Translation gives CASSLLRGQETQYF.

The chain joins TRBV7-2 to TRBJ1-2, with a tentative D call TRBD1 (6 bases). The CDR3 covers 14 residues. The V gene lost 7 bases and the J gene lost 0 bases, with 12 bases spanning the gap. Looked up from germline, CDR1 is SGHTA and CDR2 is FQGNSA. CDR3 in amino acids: CASIPDSPNYGYTF. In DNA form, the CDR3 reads TGTGCCAGCATCCCGGACAGCCCTAACTATGGCTACACCTTC.

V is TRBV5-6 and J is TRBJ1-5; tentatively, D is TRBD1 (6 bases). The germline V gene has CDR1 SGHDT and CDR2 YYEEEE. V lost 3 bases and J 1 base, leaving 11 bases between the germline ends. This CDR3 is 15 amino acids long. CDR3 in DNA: TGTGCCAGCAGCTCAACAGGGTTAAGCAATCAGCCCCAGCATTTT. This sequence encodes CASSSTGLSNQPQHF.

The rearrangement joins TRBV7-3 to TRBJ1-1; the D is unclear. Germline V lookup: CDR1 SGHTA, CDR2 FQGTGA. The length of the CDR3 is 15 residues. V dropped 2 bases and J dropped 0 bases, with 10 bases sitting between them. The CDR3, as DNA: TGTGCCAGCAGCTTACTGGCAGGCATGAACACTGAAGCTTTCTTT. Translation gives CASSLLAGMNTEAFF.

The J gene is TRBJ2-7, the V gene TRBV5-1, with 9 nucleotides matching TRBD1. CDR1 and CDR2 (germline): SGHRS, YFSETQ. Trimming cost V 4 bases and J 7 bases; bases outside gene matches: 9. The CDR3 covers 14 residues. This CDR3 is CASSMGQGGREQYF. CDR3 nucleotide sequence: TGCGCCAGCAGCATGGGACAGGGAGGACGGGAGCAGTACTTC.

CDR3: CASSYRGGTNEKLFF. CDR3 DNA: TGTGCCAGCAGCTACAGGGGTGGCACTAATGAAAAACTGTTTTTT. The genes are TRBV6-5 and TRBJ1-4; 7 bases line up with TRBD1. The V and J ends lost 6 bases and 2 bases, in that order; junction bases with no gene match: 6. This CDR3 has 15 residues. Germline V gene data show CDR1 as MNHEY and CDR2 as SVGAGI.

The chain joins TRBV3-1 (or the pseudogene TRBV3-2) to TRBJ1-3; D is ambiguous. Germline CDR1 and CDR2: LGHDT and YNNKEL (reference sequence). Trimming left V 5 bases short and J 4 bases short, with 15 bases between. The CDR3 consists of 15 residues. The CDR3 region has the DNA TGTGCCAGCAGCAGCCGGGGAACTACCGGAAACACCATATATTTT. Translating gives CASSSRGTTGNTIYF.

The CDR3 sequence: CASSQGLPGRNSPLHF. The CDR3 DNA reads TGCGCCAGCAGCCAAGGCCTACCGGGGAGGAATTCACCCCTCCACTTT. The V gene is TRBV4-3, the J gene TRBJ1-6; D is uncertain. Looked up from germline, CDR1 is LGHNA and CDR2 is YSLEER. V was pared by 1 base and J by 7 bases, with 14 bases between. The CDR3 contains 16 residues.

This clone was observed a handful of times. DNA for the CDR3: TGCGCCAGCAGCCAAGACCCCGGTGCTAGCGGGGGGCCCCAAACCGAGCAGTACTTC. The encoded protein is CASSQDPGASGGPQTEQYF. The chain has TRBV4-1 and TRBJ2-7, with 11 nucleotides matching TRBD2. The junction had 16 bases not matched to a gene; V was cut back by 0 bases and J by 6 bases. CDR3 length equals 19 residues. Germline V gives CDR1 MGHRA, CDR2 YSYEKL.